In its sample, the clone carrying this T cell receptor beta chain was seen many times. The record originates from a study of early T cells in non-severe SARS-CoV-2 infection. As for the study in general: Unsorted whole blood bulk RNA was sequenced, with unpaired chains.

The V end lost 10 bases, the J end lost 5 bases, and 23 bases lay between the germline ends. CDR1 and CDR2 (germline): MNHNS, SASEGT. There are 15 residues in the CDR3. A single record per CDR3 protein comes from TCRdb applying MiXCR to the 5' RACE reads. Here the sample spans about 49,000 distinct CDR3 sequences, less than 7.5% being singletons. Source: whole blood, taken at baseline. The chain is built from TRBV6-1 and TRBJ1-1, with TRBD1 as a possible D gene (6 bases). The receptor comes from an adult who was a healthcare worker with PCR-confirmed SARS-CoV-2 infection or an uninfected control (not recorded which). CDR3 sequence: CAILPNRVGFTEAFF. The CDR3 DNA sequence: TGTGCCATTTTGCCGAACAGGGTTGGTTTTACTGAAGCTTTCTTT.